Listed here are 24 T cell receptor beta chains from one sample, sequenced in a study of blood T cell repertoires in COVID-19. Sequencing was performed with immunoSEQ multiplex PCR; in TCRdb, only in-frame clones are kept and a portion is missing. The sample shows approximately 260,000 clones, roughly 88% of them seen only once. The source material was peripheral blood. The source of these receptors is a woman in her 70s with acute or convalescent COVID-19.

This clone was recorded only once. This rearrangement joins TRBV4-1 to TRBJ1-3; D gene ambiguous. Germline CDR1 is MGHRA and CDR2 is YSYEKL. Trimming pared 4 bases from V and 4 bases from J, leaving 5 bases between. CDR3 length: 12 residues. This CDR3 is CASSLLGNTIYF. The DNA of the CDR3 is TGCGCCAGCAGCCTCCTAGGAAACACCATATATTTT.

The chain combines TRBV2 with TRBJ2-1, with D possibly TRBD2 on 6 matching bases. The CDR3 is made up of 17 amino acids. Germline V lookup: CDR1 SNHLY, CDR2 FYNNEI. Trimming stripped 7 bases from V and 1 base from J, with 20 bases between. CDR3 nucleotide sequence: TGTGCCAGCATCGGGGGAACGGCCTTAGGGTCCTACAATGAGCAGTTCTTC. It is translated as CASIGGTALGSYNEQFF.

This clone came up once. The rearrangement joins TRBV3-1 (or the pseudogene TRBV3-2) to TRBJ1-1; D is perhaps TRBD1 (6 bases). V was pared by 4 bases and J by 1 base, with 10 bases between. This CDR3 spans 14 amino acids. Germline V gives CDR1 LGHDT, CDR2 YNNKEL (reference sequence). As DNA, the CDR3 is TGTGCCAGCAGCCTAAACAGGGAGAACACTGAAGCTTTCTTT. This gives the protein CASSLNRENTEAFF.

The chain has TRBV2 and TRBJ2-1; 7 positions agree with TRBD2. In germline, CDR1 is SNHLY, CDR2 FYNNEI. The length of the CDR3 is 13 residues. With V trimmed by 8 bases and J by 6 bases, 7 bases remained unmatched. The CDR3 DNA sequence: TGTGCCAGCGGGACTACCCGTGGCAATGAGCAGTTCTTC. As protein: CASGTTRGNEQFF.

The CDR3 sequence: CASSEGMGSPLHF. CDR3 sequence (DNA): TGCGCCAGCAGTGAGGGAATGGGATCACCCCTCCACTTT. This chain links TRBV5-1 with TRBJ1-6; no clear D gene. This CDR3 has 13 amino acids. The germline CDR1 and CDR2 sequences are SGHRS and YFSETQ. The ends were cut back, 5 bases at V and 10 bases at J, with 13 bases in the middle.

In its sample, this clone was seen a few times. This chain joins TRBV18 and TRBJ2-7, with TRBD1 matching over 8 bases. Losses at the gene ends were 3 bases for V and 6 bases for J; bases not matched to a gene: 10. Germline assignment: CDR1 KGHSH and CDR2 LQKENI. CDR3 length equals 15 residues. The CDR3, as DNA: TGTGCCAGCTCACCTGACCGGCAGGGGGCCTTCGAGCAGTACTTC. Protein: CASSPDRQGAFEQYF.

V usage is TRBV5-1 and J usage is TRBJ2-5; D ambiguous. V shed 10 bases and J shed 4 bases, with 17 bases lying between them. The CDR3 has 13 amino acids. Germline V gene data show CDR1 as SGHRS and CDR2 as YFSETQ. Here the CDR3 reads CAAREPPGETQYF. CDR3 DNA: TGCGCCGCCCGTGAGCCGCCAGGAGAGACCCAGTACTTC.

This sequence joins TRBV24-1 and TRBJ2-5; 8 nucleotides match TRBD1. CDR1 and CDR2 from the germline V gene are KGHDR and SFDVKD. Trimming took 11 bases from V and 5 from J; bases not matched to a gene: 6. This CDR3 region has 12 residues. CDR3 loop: CANTDRVETQYF. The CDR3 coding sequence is TGTGCCAACACGGACAGGGTTGAGACCCAGTACTTC.

For the CDR3, the DNA is TGCGCCAGCAGCCAGGGGCAGCAGATGAACACTGAAGCTTTCTTT. It codes for CASSQGQQMNTEAFF. The chain is built from TRBV4-1 and TRBJ1-1; D may be TRBD1 (5 bases). Germline lookup yields CDR1 MGHRA and CDR2 YSYEKL. The V gene lost 3 bases and the J gene lost 0 bases, with 11 bases spanning the gap. This CDR3 contains 15 residues.

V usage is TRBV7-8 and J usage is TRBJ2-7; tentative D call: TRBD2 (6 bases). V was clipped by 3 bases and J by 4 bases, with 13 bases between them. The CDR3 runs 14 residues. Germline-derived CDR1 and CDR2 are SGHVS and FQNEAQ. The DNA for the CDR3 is TGTGCCAGCAGCTTGGAGGGATACCCATACGAGCAGTACTTC. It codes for CASSLEGYPYEQYF. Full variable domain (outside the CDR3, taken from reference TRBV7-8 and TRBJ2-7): GAGVSQSPRYKVAKRGQDVALRCDPISGHVSLFWYQQALGQGPEFLTYFQNEAQLDKSGLPSDRFFAERPEGSVSTLKIQRTQQEDSAVYLCASSLEGYPYEQYFGPGTRLTVT.

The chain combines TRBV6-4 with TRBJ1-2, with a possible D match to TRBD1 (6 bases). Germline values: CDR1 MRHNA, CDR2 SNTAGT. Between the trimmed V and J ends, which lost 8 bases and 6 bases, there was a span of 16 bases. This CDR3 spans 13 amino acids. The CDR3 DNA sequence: TGTGCCAGCTCGTCGACAGGACTCAATGGCTACACCTTC. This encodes CASSSTGLNGYTF.

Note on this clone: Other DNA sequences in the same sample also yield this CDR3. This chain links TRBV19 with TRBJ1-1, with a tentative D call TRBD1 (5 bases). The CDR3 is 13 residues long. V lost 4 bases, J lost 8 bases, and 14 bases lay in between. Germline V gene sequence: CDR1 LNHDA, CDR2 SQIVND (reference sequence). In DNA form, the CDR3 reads TGTGCCAGTAGTACTACCCGGCGGGGGGAAGCTTTCTTT. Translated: CASSTTRRGEAFF.

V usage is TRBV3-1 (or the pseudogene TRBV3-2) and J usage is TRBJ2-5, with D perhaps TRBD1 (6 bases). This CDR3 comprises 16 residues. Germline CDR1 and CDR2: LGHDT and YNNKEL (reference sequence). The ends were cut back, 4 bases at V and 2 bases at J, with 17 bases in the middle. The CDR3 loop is CASSRLFGTLQETQYF. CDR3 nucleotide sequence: TGTGCCAGCAGCCGGCTCTTCGGGACACTACAAGAGACCCAGTACTTC.

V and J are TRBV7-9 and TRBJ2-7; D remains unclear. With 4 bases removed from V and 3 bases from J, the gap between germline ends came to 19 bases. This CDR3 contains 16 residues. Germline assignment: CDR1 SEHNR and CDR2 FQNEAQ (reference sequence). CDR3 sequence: CASSSPRGQVDYEQYF. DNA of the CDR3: TGTGCCAGCAGCTCCCCCCGTGGGCAGGTCGACTACGAGCAGTACTTC. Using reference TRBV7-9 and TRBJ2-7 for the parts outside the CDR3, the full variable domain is DTGVSQNPRHKITKRGQNVTFRCDPISEHNRLYWYRQTLGQGPEFLTYFQNEAQLEKSRLLSDRFSAERPKGSFSTLEIQRTEQGDSAMYLCASSSPRGQVDYEQYFGPGTRLTVT.

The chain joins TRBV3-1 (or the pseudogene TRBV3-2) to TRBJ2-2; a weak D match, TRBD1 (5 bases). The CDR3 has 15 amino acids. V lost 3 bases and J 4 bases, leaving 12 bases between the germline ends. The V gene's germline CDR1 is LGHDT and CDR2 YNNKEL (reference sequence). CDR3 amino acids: CASSHRVVVTGELFF. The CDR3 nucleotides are TGTGCCAGCAGCCACAGGGTTGTGGTCACCGGGGAGCTGTTTTTT.

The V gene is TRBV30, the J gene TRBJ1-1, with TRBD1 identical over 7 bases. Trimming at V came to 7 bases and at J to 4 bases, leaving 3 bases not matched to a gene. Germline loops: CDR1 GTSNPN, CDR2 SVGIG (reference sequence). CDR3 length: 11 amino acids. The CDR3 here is CALTGATEAFF. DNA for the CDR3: TGTGCCTTAACAGGGGCCACTGAAGCTTTCTTT.

CDR3 DNA: TGTGCCAGCAGCAATAGGAACACCGGGGAGCTGTTTTTT. Translation gives CASSNRNTGELFF. V is TRBV9 and J is TRBJ2-2; D not certain. This CDR3 contains 13 residues. Trimming stripped 4 bases from V and 1 base from J, with 5 bases between. Looked up from germline, CDR1 is SGDLS and CDR2 is YYNGEE. Full variable domain (outside the CDR3, taken from reference TRBV9 and TRBJ2-2): DSGVTQTPKHLITATGQRVTLRCSPRSGDLSVYWYQQSLDQGLQFLIQYYNGEERAKGNILERFSAQQFPDLHSELNLSSLELGDSALYFCASSNRNTGELFFGEGSRLTVL.

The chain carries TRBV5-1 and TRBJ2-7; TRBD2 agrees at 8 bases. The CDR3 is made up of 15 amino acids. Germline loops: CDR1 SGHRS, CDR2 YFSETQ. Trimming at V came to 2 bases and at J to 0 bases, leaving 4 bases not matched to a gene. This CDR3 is CASSLGGTSSYEQYF. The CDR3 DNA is TGCGCCAGCAGCTTAGGGGGGACTAGCTCCTACGAGCAGTACTTC.

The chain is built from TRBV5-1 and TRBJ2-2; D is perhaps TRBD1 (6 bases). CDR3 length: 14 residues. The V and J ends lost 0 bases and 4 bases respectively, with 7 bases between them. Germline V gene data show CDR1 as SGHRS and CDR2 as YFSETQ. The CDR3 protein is CASSLVGATGELFF. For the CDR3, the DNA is TGCGCCAGCAGCTTGGTGGGGGCCACCGGGGAGCTGTTTTTT. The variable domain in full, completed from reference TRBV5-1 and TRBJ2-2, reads KAGVTQTPRYLIKTRGQQVTLSCSPISGHRSVSWYQQTPGQGLQFLFEYFSETQRNKGNFPGRFSGRQFSNSRSEMNVSTLELGDSALYLCASSLVGATGELFFGEGSRLTVL.

The CDR3 nucleotides read TGTGCCAGCAGCTTCGGGGGGAGCGGGGAGCTGTTTTTT. Residues: CASSFGGSGELFF. The V call is TRBV11-1, the J call TRBJ2-2; 7 bases are shared with TRBD2. The V and J ends lost 3 bases and 7 bases, in that order; junction bases with no gene match: 2. The CDR3 is made up of 13 amino acids. Per germline, CDR1 SGHAT and CDR2 FQDESV (reference sequence).

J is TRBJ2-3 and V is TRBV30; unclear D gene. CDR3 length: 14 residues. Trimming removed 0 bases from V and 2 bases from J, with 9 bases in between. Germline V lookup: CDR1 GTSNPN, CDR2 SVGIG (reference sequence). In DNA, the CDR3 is TGTGCCTGGAGTGTGGCGGCGCCCACAGATACGCAGTATTTT. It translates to CAWSVAAPTDTQYF.

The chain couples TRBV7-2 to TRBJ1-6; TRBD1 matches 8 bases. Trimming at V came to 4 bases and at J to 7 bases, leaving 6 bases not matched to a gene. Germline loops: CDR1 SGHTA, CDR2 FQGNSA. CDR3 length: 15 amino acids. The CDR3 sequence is CASSWRTGRNSPLHF. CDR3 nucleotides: TGTGCCAGCAGCTGGCGGACAGGGAGGAATTCACCCCTCCACTTT.

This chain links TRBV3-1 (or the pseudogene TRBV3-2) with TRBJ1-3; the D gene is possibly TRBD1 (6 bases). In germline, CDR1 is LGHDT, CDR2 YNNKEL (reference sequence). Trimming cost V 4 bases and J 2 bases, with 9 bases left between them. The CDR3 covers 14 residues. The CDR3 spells CASSLRGTGNTIYF. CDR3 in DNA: TGTGCCAGCAGCCTTAGGGGGACTGGAAACACCATATATTTT.

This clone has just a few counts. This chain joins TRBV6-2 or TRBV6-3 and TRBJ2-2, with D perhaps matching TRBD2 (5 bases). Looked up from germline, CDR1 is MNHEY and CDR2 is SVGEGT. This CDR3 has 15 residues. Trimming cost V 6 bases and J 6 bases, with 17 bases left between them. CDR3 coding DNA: TGTGCCAGCAGCCGATCCCCACTAGTACCCGGGGAGCTGTTTTTT. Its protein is CASSRSPLVPGELFF.